This T cell receptor (beta chain) was sequenced in a study of blood T cells in healthy people across ages. Broader study findings: Long-lived donors had more naive CD4+ cells and higher diversity than aged donors.

CDR3 length: 15 residues. Germline loops: CDR1 LGHDT, CDR2 YNNKEL (reference sequence). With 5 bases clipped from V and 7 bases from J, the junction kept 13 bases outside the gene matches. In regard to this clonotype: Its antigen is not identified.

It was with a sample-barcoded 5' primer and a J-beta primer mix that a second PCR of roughly 6 to 11 cycles was run. Tagging of each cDNA molecule was performed by a template-switch adaptor with 12 random nucleotides. TCRdb redid the calling of the 5' RACE reads with MiXCR, one entry per CDR3 protein. This table holds over a million distinct CDR3 sequences, under 55% found once. Donation came from healthy Caucasian individuals in Russia who were aged 6 to 90. The TCR was taken from an older woman in good health. The sequenced sample consisted of blood. The chain couples TRBV3-1 to TRBJ2-7; TRBD1 agrees at 8 bases. The CDR3: CASSYDRGSYNEQYF. For the CDR3, the DNA is TGTGCCAGCAGCTACGACAGGGGCTCCTACAATGAGCAGTACTTC.